This passage covers 24 T cell receptor beta chains from one sample sequenced in a study of blood T cell repertoires in COVID-19. Profiling relied on immunoSEQ multiplex PCR, and the TCRdb table lists in-frame clones only, not all of them. The table has approximately 90,000 clones, approximately 91% seen once; the top ten hold 3% to 4%. Sequencing used peripheral blood. The receptors come from an older woman with acute or convalescent COVID-19.

The DNA of the CDR3 is TGTGCCAGCAGAGGAGTCGATTCGGGCAATCAGCCCCAGCATTTT. Protein: CASRGVDSGNQPQHF. This rearrangement joins TRBV2 to TRBJ1-5, with unresolved D. The germline gives CDR1 SNHLY, CDR2 FYNNEI. V lost 6 bases and J lost 2, with 14 bases in between. The CDR3 runs 15 residues.

This chain uses TRBV19 with TRBJ2-7, with a possible D match to TRBD2 (6 bases). The CDR3 length is 15 residues. The V gene lost 5 bases and the J gene lost 7 bases, with 21 bases spanning the gap. Germline lookup yields CDR1 LNHDA and CDR2 SQIVND (reference sequence). CDR3 sequence: CASSVPGLAKGEQYF. In nucleotides, the CDR3 is TGTGCCAGTAGTGTACCGGGACTCGCGAAGGGGGAGCAGTACTTC.

This chain joins TRBV3-1 (or the pseudogene TRBV3-2) and TRBJ2-1, with 9 bases aligning to TRBD2. V lost 6 bases and J lost 5; bases outside the gene matches: 5. CDR1 is LGHDT, CDR2 YNNKEL, per germline (reference sequence). This CDR3 is 14 amino acids long. CDR3 DNA: TGTGCCAGCAGTAGCGGGAGTCACAACAATGAGCAGTTCTTC. It specifies CASSSGSHNNEQFF.

The rearrangement joins TRBV5-1 to TRBJ1-3; 8 nucleotides agree with TRBD1. CDR1 and CDR2 (germline): SGHRS, YFSETQ. This CDR3 contains 15 residues. V gave up 4 bases and J gave up 2 bases; unmatched junction bases: 5. The CDR3 DNA follows: TGCGCCAGCAGCACGACAGGGGCGGCTGGAAACACCATATATTTT. This gives the protein CASSTTGAAGNTIYF.

This clone was seen a few times. The J gene is TRBJ2-6, the V gene TRBV7-9, with a tentative D call TRBD1 (6 bases). The V and J ends lost 5 bases and 0 bases respectively, with 17 bases between them. The CDR3 contains 18 residues. From germline, CDR1 is SEHNR and CDR2 FQNEAQ (reference sequence). The DNA for the CDR3 is TGTGCCAGCAGCCGTAGGACGGGACAACTCTCTGGGGCCAACGTCCTGACTTTC. Translation: CASSRRTGQLSGANVLTF.

J is TRBJ2-5 and V is TRBV11-2, with 10 bases matching TRBD1. Trimming at V came to 5 bases and at J to 5 bases, leaving 5 bases not matched to a gene. This CDR3 has 14 amino acids. Germline V lookup: CDR1 SGHAT, CDR2 FQNNGV. This CDR3 reads CASSPDRGFETQYF. For the CDR3, the DNA is TGTGCCAGCAGCCCGGACAGGGGGTTCGAGACCCAGTACTTC.

The chain uses TRBV7-9 and TRBJ1-4; 7 nucleotides align to TRBD1. Germline CDR1 SEHNR, CDR2 FQNEAQ (reference sequence). Trimming at V came to 5 bases and at J to 3 bases, leaving 9 bases not matched to a gene. The CDR3 sequence is 16 residues long. The CDR3 here is CASSDGDREANEKLFF. Here the CDR3 DNA reads TGTGCCAGCAGCGACGGTGACAGGGAGGCTAATGAAAAACTGTTTTTT.

The V call is TRBV29-1, the J call TRBJ2-7; 7 positions agree with TRBD1. CDR3 size: 11 residues. The germline gives CDR1 SQVTM, CDR2 ANQGSEA. V shed 5 bases and J 3 bases; nucleotides not matched to a gene: 1. CDR3 protein: CSVWDSYEQYF. Written as DNA, the CDR3 is TGCAGCGTTTGGGACAGCTACGAGCAGTACTTC.

The chain carries TRBV7-9 and TRBJ2-2; D gene ambiguous. Trimming left V 3 bases short and J 3 bases short, with 8 bases between. The CDR3 has 14 amino acids. The germline V gene encodes CDR1 SEHNR and CDR2 FQNEAQ (reference sequence). CDR3 nucleotide sequence: TGTGCCAGCAGCTTCCCGCAGTACACCGGGGAGCTGTTTTTT. This codes for CASSFPQYTGELFF.

This sequence joins TRBV14 and TRBJ2-5, with 11 positions matching TRBD1. Germline CDR1 reads SGHDN; CDR2 reads FVKESK. V was clipped by 4 bases and J by 5 bases; unmatched bases: 9. The CDR3 has 16 amino acids. In DNA form, the CDR3 reads TGTGCCAGCAGCCCTAGGACAGGGGGCATGATCGAGACCCAGTACTTC. This gives the protein CASSPRTGGMIETQYF.

The chain combines TRBV10-1 with TRBJ2-2, with D tentatively TRBD2 (7 bases). The V end was cut by 7 bases, the J end by 5 bases, with 17 bases between. The CDR3 has 15 amino acids. CDR1 WNHNN and CDR2 SYGVQD come from the germline V gene (reference sequence). The CDR3: CASNDGGAGTGELFF. CDR3 in DNA: TGCGCCAGCAACGATGGGGGGGCAGGGACCGGGGAGCTGTTTTTT.

This chain links TRBV4-1 with TRBJ1-2, with TRBD1 identical over 7 bases. The germline V gene has CDR1 MGHRA and CDR2 YSYEKL. Unmatched junction bases numbered 7, after V lost 1 base and J lost 8 bases. The CDR3 contains 14 residues. As DNA, the CDR3 is TGCGCCAGCAGCCAAGTCCGGGACAGCGTCGGCTACACCTTC. Translated, it gives CASSQVRDSVGYTF.

This chain uses TRBV7-2 with TRBJ2-2; 7 bases map to TRBD1. In germline, CDR1 is SGHTA, CDR2 FQGNSA. The CDR3 has 13 amino acids. After removal of 5 bases from V and 5 bases from J, the junction contained 2 bases not matched to a gene. CDR3 sequence: CASSIQGTGELFF. The CDR3 DNA reads as TGTGCCAGCAGCATACAGGGGACCGGGGAGCTGTTTTTT. Together with reference TRBV7-2 and TRBJ2-2, the CDR3 gives the full variable domain: GAGVSQSPSNKVTEKGKDVELRCDPISGHTALYWYRQSLGQGLEFLIYFQGNSAPDKSGLPSDRFSAERTGGSVSTLTIQRTQQEDSAVYLCASSIQGTGELFFGEGSRLTVL.

V usage is TRBV10-1 and J usage is TRBJ2-2, with 8 bases that match TRBD2. The germline CDR1 and CDR2 sequences are WNHNN and SYGVQD (reference sequence). CDR3 size: 15 residues. V trimming: 6 bases; J trimming: 4 bases; junction bases outside the gene matches: 7. CDR3 bases: TGCGCCAGCAGGGGTCGTAGCGGGGCCACCGGGGAGCTGTTTTTT. It codes for CASRGRSGATGELFF.

CDR3: CARASSVEGVSSSYNEQFF. Here the CDR3 DNA reads TGTGCTCGAGCCAGCAGCGTAGAAGGAGTGTCGAGCTCCTACAATGAGCAGTTCTTC. V is TRBV9 and J is TRBJ2-1; D is unclear. The CDR3 is 19 amino acids. Germline V CDR1 and CDR2: SGDLS, YYNGEE. The full variable domain, in which reference TRBV9 and TRBJ2-1 provide the parts outside the CDR3, is DSGVTQTPKHLITATGQRVTLRCSPRSGDLSVYWYQQSLDQGLQFLIQYYNGEERAKGNILERFSAQQFPDLHSELNLSSLELGDSALYFCARASSVEGVSSSYNEQFFGPGTRLTVL.

The chain links TRBV28 to TRBJ1-6, with no clear D. V was clipped by 5 bases and J by 5 bases, with 13 bases between them. This CDR3 has 15 amino acids. The germline gives CDR1 MDHEN, CDR2 SYDVKM. CDR3 sequence (DNA): TGTGCCAGCAGTCCCCCCGCCAGGAATAATTCACCCCTCCACTTT. It codes for CASSPPARNNSPLHF.

The chain combines TRBV2 with TRBJ1-2, with D possibly TRBD1 on 6 matching bases. The CDR3 length is 13 residues. V lost 9 bases, J lost 4 bases, and 15 bases lay in between. CDR1 is SNHLY and CDR2 is FYNNEI in the germline V gene. The CDR3 region is CASLGGGGYGYTF. The CDR3 DNA reads TGTGCCAGTCTGGGGGGCGGGGGCTATGGCTACACCTTC.

The genes are TRBV3-1 (or the pseudogene TRBV3-2) and TRBJ2-7; 9 bases are a match to TRBD2. V shed 3 bases, J shed 3 bases, and the junction held 6 bases outside the gene matches. The CDR3 spans 15 residues. Per germline, CDR1 LGHDT and CDR2 YNNKEL (reference sequence). The CDR3, as DNA: TGTGCCAGCAGCCATTTAGCGGGAGACCGCTACGAGCAGTACTTC. Protein: CASSHLAGDRYEQYF.

The chain uses TRBV28 and TRBJ2-7, with 7 bases matching TRBD1. V shed 4 bases and J 2 bases; nucleotides not matched to a gene: 8. The CDR3 spans 15 residues. Per germline, CDR1 MDHEN and CDR2 SYDVKM. CDR3 residues: CASSYTRDRPYEQYV. The CDR3 region has the DNA TGTGCCAGCAGTTACACCCGGGACAGACCCTACGAGCAGTACGTC.

The chain combines TRBV18 with TRBJ2-3; TRBD2 aligns across 8 bases. With 2 bases clipped from V and 0 bases from J, the junction kept 16 bases outside the gene matches. CDR3 length: 20 residues. Germline CDR1 reads KGHSH; CDR2 reads LQKENI. This chain's CDR3 is CASSPEFLAGFLTSTDTQYF. DNA of the CDR3: TGTGCCAGCTCACCAGAATTCCTAGCGGGCTTTTTAACTAGCACAGATACGCAGTATTTT.

V gene TRBV11-2 combines with J gene TRBJ1-3, with 7 bases matching TRBD1. Germline-derived CDR1 and CDR2 are SGHAT and FQNNGV. V lost 6 bases and J lost 4; bases outside the gene matches: 12. The CDR3 has 16 residues. The CDR3 loop reads CASRLGQGVSGNTIYF. The CDR3 bases are TGTGCCAGCAGACTCGGGCAGGGGGTGTCCGGAAACACCATATATTTT.

V usage is TRBV2 and J usage is TRBJ1-6, with 9 positions matching TRBD1. CDR1 SNHLY and CDR2 FYNNEI come from the germline V gene. V shed 8 bases and J 9 bases; nucleotides not matched to a gene: 8. CDR3 size: 14 residues. CDR3 DNA sequence: TGTGCCAGCGGAAGGACAGGGGAGGCTTCACCCCTCCACTTT. This sequence encodes CASGRTGEASPLHF.

The chain combines TRBV7-9 with TRBJ2-3, with TRBD2 matching 8 bases. The CDR3 length is 16 residues. The germline CDR1 and CDR2 sequences are SEHNR and FQNEAQ (reference sequence). V lost 1 base to trimming and J lost 3 bases; unmatched junction nucleotides: 6. The CDR3 sequence: CASSLGGGGYTDTQYF. CDR3 sequence (DNA): TGTGCCAGCAGCTTAGGCGGCGGGGGGTATACAGATACGCAGTATTTT.

This clone showed up just once. The chain couples TRBV30 to TRBJ1-3; D is possibly TRBD1 (6 bases). The germline CDR1 and CDR2 sequences are GTSNPN and SVGIG (reference sequence). V lost 2 bases to trimming and J lost 2 bases, with 10 bases between them. There are 14 residues in the CDR3. The CDR3 spells CAWSTGSPGNTIYF. In DNA, the CDR3 is TGTGCCTGGAGTACAGGGTCTCCTGGAAACACCATATATTTT. The entire variable domain, with the rest obtained from reference TRBV30 and TRBJ1-3, is as follows: SQTIHQWPATLVQPVGSPLSLECTVEGTSNPNLYWYRQAAGRGLQLLFYSVGIGQISSEVPQNLSASRPQDRQFILSSKKLLLSDSGFYLCAWSTGSPGNTIYFGEGSWLTVV.